The clone carrying this T cell receptor beta chain occurred a few times. Other DNA sequences in this sample translate to the same CDR3. This entry is derived from a study of Tregs in tolerant kidney transplant recipients. With 5 bases clipped from V and 2 bases from J, the junction kept 2 bases outside the gene matches. Germline-derived CDR1 and CDR2 are SGHTA and FQGNSA. This CDR3 has 13 residues. CD4+CD25+CD127- Tregs, CD4+CD25- non-Tregs, CD4 and CD8 cells were sorted. The table came from immunoSEQ multiplex PCR; TCRdb's copy has only in-frame clones and leaves some out. Among about 110,000 clones, 90% were seen once, and the ten largest hold about 0.31%.

This clonotype originated in a human donor who received a combined kidney and bone marrow transplant. V gene TRBV7-2 combines with J gene TRBJ1-2; 7 nucleotides agree with TRBD1. The specimen comprised CD4+ T cells from blood, sampled before the transplant. The DNA of the CDR3 is TGTGCCAGCAGCCCGGACAGGAACTATGGCTACACCTTC. As protein: CASSPDRNYGYTF.